This T cell receptor (beta chain) was sequenced for a study of T cells in Graves' hyperthyroidism and ophthalmopathy. On the study more broadly: Pretreatment peripheral blood was obtained at initial diagnosis.

V lost 4 bases and J lost 7, with 13 bases in between. Germline assignment: CDR1 GTSNPN and CDR2 SVGIG (reference sequence). The CDR3 covers 12 residues. This clonotype appeared a single time. Regions amplified from RNA transcripts were the TCR beta CDR3 regions. TCR CDR3 underwent first-round RT-PCR with the HTBI primer set. TCRdb processed the multiplex PCR reads anew with MiXCR; each CDR3 protein has one entry. The sample comprises almost 500,000 distinct CDR3 sequences, 20% to 25% of which are singletons, and about 53% rests with the top ten. The gene calls are TRBV30 and TRBJ2-5, with D perhaps matching TRBD1 (5 bases). The sequencing sample was made of blood. The source of this sequence is a woman aged 70-85 years with Graves' ophthalmopathy. The CDR3 sequence is CAWNTGSGTQYF. The CDR3 nucleotides are TGTGCCTGGAATACAGGTTCTGGGACCCAGTACTTC.